What follows are 13 T cell receptor beta chains derived from one specimen sequenced in a study of T cells after yellow fever vaccination. TCRdb reprocessed the 5' RACE reads with MiXCR, giving one entry per CDR3 protein. The sample lists 150,000 to 200,000 distinct CDR3 sequences; about a tenth were seen once. Sequencing used CD8+ T cells sorted from PBMCs, obtained 45 days after the yellow fever booster vaccination. These receptors were taken from a man younger than 35 who received the YFV17D yellow fever vaccine.

This clonotype was seen a few times. This rearrangement joins TRBV6-2 or TRBV6-3 to TRBJ2-1, with 11 bases fitting TRBD2. J lost 0 bases, V lost 4 bases, and 17 bases had no gene match. CDR3 length: 21 residues. Per the germline V gene, CDR1 is MNHEY and CDR2 is SVGEGT. Here the CDR3 DNA reads TGTGCCAGCAGTTTCCCGAAAACTAGCGGGGGCCCTACCCGCTCCTACAATGAGCAGTTCTTC. Amino acids: CASSFPKTSGGPTRSYNEQFF.

This clonotype was counted ten times or more. CDR3 amino acids: CASGSDSGLPDTQYF. As DNA, the CDR3 is TGTGCTAGTGGTTCTGACTCGGGACTACCAGATACGCAGTATTTT. The chain uses TRBV12-5 and TRBJ2-3; TRBD2 aligns across 7 bases. The CDR3 has 15 residues. CDR1 and CDR2 from the germline V gene are LGHNT and FRNRAP. After removal of 4 bases from V and 4 bases from J, the junction contained 8 bases not matched to a gene.

This clonotype showed up many times. This chain uses TRBV24-1 with TRBJ2-5; TRBD2 is a possible D gene (5 bases). CDR3 size: 13 residues. From germline, CDR1 is KGHDR and CDR2 SFDVKD. With 5 bases removed from V and 3 bases from J, the gap between germline ends came to 9 bases. CDR3 bases: TGTGCCACCAGTGCGGACGGGAAAGAGACCCAGTACTTC. Translation: CATSADGKETQYF.

This clonotype was counted between two and nine times. The rearrangement uses TRBV10-3 and TRBJ2-5; unclear D gene. CDR3 size: 14 residues. V was shortened by 2 bases and J by 3 bases, with 10 bases between the two germline ends. The germline gives CDR1 ENHRY, CDR2 SYGVKD. CDR3 DNA: TGTGCCATCAGTGAGGCCACAAGGGAAGAGACCCAGTACTTC. It specifies CAISEATREETQYF.

The rearrangement links TRBV9 to TRBJ2-3, with 11 bases fitting TRBD2. Germline CDR1 is SGDLS and CDR2 is YYNGEE. The V and J ends lost 5 bases and 3 bases, in that order; junction bases with no gene match: 11. The CDR3 is 17 residues long. The CDR3 protein is CASSSGLAGGPTDTQYF. In DNA form, the CDR3 reads TGTGCCAGCAGTAGCGGGCTAGCGGGGGGTCCAACAGATACGCAGTATTTT.

The chain recombines TRBV18 with TRBJ2-1; 7 positions agree with TRBD1. The CDR3 is made up of 11 amino acids. Germline loops: CDR1 KGHSH, CDR2 LQKENI. V shed 6 bases, J shed 10 bases, and the junction held 3 bases outside the gene matches. CDR3 amino acids: CASSQGEEQFF. The CDR3 nucleotides read TGTGCCAGCTCCCAGGGGGAAGAGCAGTTCTTC. Filled out from reference TRBV18 and TRBJ2-1, the complete variable domain reads NAGVMQNPRHLVRRRGQEARLRCSPMKGHSHVYWYRQLPEEGLKFMVYLQKENIIDESGMPKERFSAEFPKEGPSILRIQQVVRGDSAAYFCASSQGEEQFFGPGTRLTVL.

This clonotype was observed at least ten times. The chain joins TRBV4-1 to TRBJ1-2; weak D call: TRBD1 (5 bases). The CDR3 is 16 residues long. The V and J ends lost 1 base and 6 bases respectively, with 18 bases between them. Germline loops: CDR1 MGHRA, CDR2 YSYEKL. CDR3 nucleotide sequence: TGCGCCAGCAGCCAAGCGGGATACAGGAATACGGATGGCTACACCTTC. It translates to CASSQAGYRNTDGYTF.

The gene calls are TRBV25-1 and TRBJ1-5; possible D gene TRBD1, 5 bases. V lost 2 bases and J 6 bases, leaving 8 bases between the germline ends. CDR3 size: 13 residues. Germline CDR1 MGHDK, CDR2 SYGVNS. In nucleotides, the CDR3 is TGTGCCAGCAGTGAAACAAGGGGTCAGCCCCAGCATTTT. Its protein product is CASSETRGQPQHF.

The chain employs TRBV4-1 and TRBJ2-1; 7 nucleotides match TRBD2. This CDR3 has 16 amino acids. V gave up 2 bases and J gave up 0 bases; unmatched junction bases: 4. In germline, CDR1 is MGHRA, CDR2 YSYEKL. CDR3 nucleotides: TGCGCCAGCAGCCAACCGTGGGAGGGCTCCTACAATGAGCAGTTCTTC. Translating it yields CASSQPWEGSYNEQFF.

The chain is built from TRBV7-9 and TRBJ1-1; tentatively, D is TRBD1 (6 bases). Germline assignment: CDR1 SEHNR and CDR2 FQNEAQ (reference sequence). Trimming took 4 bases from V and 4 from J, leaving 13 bases between them. The CDR3 has 14 amino acids. The CDR3 DNA is TGTGCCAGCAGCTCGGGGACACTTAGCACTGAAGCTTTCTTT. Translated: CASSSGTLSTEAFF.

This sequence joins TRBV4-3 and TRBJ1-4, with a possible D match to TRBD1 (6 bases). This CDR3 comprises 15 residues. From germline, CDR1 is LGHNA and CDR2 YSLEER. V lost 0 bases, J lost 7 bases, and 12 bases lay in between. The CDR3: CASSQDPGGREKLFF. CDR3 in DNA: TGCGCCAGCAGCCAAGATCCGGGGGGGCGTGAAAAACTGTTTTTT.

This clonotype was picked up many times. The V and J genes are TRBV6-2 or TRBV6-3 and TRBJ1-6; D is uncertain. CDR1 and CDR2 (germline): MNHEY, SVGEGT. This CDR3 comprises 13 residues. V was cut by 0 bases and J by 7 bases, with 4 bases left in between. CDR3 protein: CASSYSGNSPLHF. The CDR3 DNA sequence: TGTGCCAGCAGTTACTCTGGGAATTCACCCCTCCACTTT.

This chain uses TRBV6-1 with TRBJ2-7; TRBD1 agrees at 10 bases. The junction had 8 bases not matched to a gene; V was cut back by 6 bases and J by 3 bases. Germline lookup yields CDR1 MNHNS and CDR2 SASEGT. There are 15 residues in the CDR3. The CDR3 protein is CASSSGTGAFYEQYF. DNA of the CDR3: TGTGCCAGCAGCTCCGGGACAGGGGCCTTCTACGAGCAGTACTTC.